The clone carrying this T cell receptor (beta chain) was counted once. This sample is drawn from a study of blood T cell repertoires in COVID-19. Study as a whole: Samples came from the United States, Italy and Spain, spanning acute and convalescent COVID-19. PBMCs, B-cell-depleted T cells, or T cells provided the cDNA or gDNA that made up the material.

The V gene lost 0 bases and the J gene lost 0 bases, with 15 bases spanning the gap. CDR1 is MGHRA, CDR2 YSYEKL, per germline. The CDR3 has 18 amino acids. Authors' methods: From reference gene primer amplification, estimates of nucleated cell counts were derived. Sequencing was performed with immunoSEQ multiplex PCR; in TCRdb, only in-frame clones are kept and a portion is missing. V and J calls and clone size are copied from that table; D and trimming were computed from the DNA. The table has roughly 300,000 clones, roughly 79% seen once. The TCR originated in a woman aged 55-69 years with active or convalescent COVID-19. The specimen sequenced was peripheral blood. The chain recombines TRBV4-1 with TRBJ2-4; D is unresolved. The CDR3 nucleotides are TGCGCCAGCAGCCAAGAATTCCAGTTAGAGGTAGCCAAAAACATTCAGTACTTC. Its translation: CASSQEFQLEVAKNIQYF.